One and the same sample provided the 7 T cell receptor beta chains below, sequenced in a study of shared clonotypes between healthy human individuals (dated by TCRdb to the early 2020s). The library was built by means of the immunoSEQ multiplex PCR assay. TCRdb carries this immuneACCESS record with in-frame sequences only. Its versions omit some clonotypes, under half of them owing to an unresolved V gene in the studies checked, with the rest unexplained. The sample table records 2 million to 2.5 million clones; approximately 95% of these occur just once. Jointly, the top ten make up more than 0.1% of the sample. The sequenced sample consisted of naive CD4+ T cells sorted from blood. This specimen's cell subset or site label, interpreted: CD45RA+ positively selected. These receptors originate from a man aged 18 to 35 in good health.

This chain joins TRBV10-3 and TRBJ1-2; 8 bases line up with TRBD1. From germline, CDR1 is ENHRY and CDR2 SYGVKD. Trimming at V came to 5 bases and at J to 2 bases, leaving 16 bases not matched to a gene. CDR3 length equals 18 residues. This chain's CDR3 is CAISRTGRSLTKNYGYTF. The CDR3, as DNA: TGTGCCATCAGTAGGACAGGGCGGTCCCTAACTAAGAACTATGGCTACACCTTC.

The chain uses TRBV2 and TRBJ1-2; TRBD1 agrees at 7 bases. J lost 6 bases, V lost 5 bases, and 9 bases had no gene match. The CDR3 has 14 residues. CDR1 SNHLY and CDR2 FYNNEI come from the germline V gene. The CDR3 loop reads CASSFQQGIDGYTF. CDR3 sequence (DNA): TGTGCCAGCAGTTTTCAACAGGGGATCGATGGCTACACCTTC.

V and J are TRBV2 and TRBJ2-2, with D uncertain. The CDR3 is 13 amino acids. V lost 0 bases, J lost 3 bases, and 2 bases lay in between. Germline V gene lookup returns CDR1 SNHLY and CDR2 FYNNEI. CDR3 residues: CASSEADTGELFF. As DNA, the CDR3 is TGTGCCAGCAGTGAAGCAGACACCGGGGAGCTGTTTTTT.

Of note for this clone: This same CDR3 is encoded by further DNA sequences in the sample. The genes are TRBV5-1 and TRBJ1-1; D remains ambiguous. This CDR3 is built from 14 residues. Deletions cut 0 bases from V and 2 bases from J, with 8 bases between. Germline assignment: CDR1 SGHRS and CDR2 YFSETQ. The CDR3 reads CASSLAEGNTEAFF. The CDR3 DNA follows: TGCGCCAGCAGCTTGGCCGAGGGTAACACTGAAGCTTTCTTT.

This chain connects TRBV5-1 to TRBJ1-2, with 8 bases lining up with TRBD1. The V gene end was trimmed by 4 bases and the J gene end by 6 bases; junction bases not matched to a gene: 11. Germline loops: CDR1 SGHRS, CDR2 YFSETQ. The CDR3 runs 15 residues. The CDR3 reads CASSLPGQGENGYTF. CDR3 coding DNA: TGCGCCAGCAGCCTACCCGGACAGGGTGAAAATGGCTACACCTTC.

The V and J genes are TRBV2 and TRBJ2-2; D is tentatively TRBD1 or TRBD2 (5 bases each). The CDR3 contains 15 residues. Per germline, CDR1 SNHLY and CDR2 FYNNEI. Trimming stripped 4 bases from V and 0 bases from J, with 9 bases between. CDR3: CASSAGRSNTGELFF. Here the CDR3 DNA reads TGTGCCAGCAGTGCGGGACGCTCGAACACCGGGGAGCTGTTTTTT.

This clone was seen only once. The chain has TRBV11-2 and TRBJ1-1; possible D gene TRBD1, 5 bases. Germline V gene data show CDR1 as SGHAT and CDR2 as FQNNGV. The CDR3 spans 14 residues. The V end lost 5 bases, the J end lost 4 bases, and 14 bases lay between the germline ends. The CDR3 loop reads CASSEQAGRTEAFF. CDR3 DNA sequence: TGTGCCAGCAGCGAACAGGCTGGCCGCACTGAAGCTTTCTTT.